This is a list of T cell receptor beta chains from one sample in a study of T-cell reconstitution after alpha-beta-depleted transplantation in children. TCRdb independently ran MiXCR on the PCR reads; one entry per CDR3 protein. Of around 30,000 distinct CDR3 sequences in the sample, about 7% were seen once. The starting material was peripheral blood, obtained 60 days after TCRalphabeta/CD19-depleted stem cell transplant. These receptors came from a child younger than two who had a stem cell transplant for acute myeloid leukemia, so the T cells may come from the graft donor. CDR3s include the opening cysteine and the closing phenylalanine or tryptophan. The D gene is left open where the match is weak. Clone size is given for some rows only: seen once, a few or many times, or a class if the clone is expanded.

clone_size | j_call | d_call | v_call | cdr3_nt | cdr3_aa
many | TRBJ1-6 | NA | TRBV10-3 | TGTGCCATCAGTGATCGGCCTTATAATTCACCCCTCCACTTT | CAISDRPYNSPLHF
many | TRBJ2-7 | NA | TRBV7-8 | TGTGCCAGCAGCGGGGGGGGCGGGGCCTACGAGCAGTACTTC | CASSGGGGAYEQYF
few | TRBJ1-1 | TRBD1 | TRBV18 | TGTGCCAGCTCAGTCCGGGACAGGGGAGACACTGAAGCTTTCTTT | CASSVRDRGDTEAFF
many | TRBJ2-7 | TRBD1 | TRBV6-5 | TGTGCCAGCAGTTCCCCCATGACAGGGGCCTACGAGCAGTACTTC | CASSSPMTGAYEQYF
few | TRBJ1-5 | NA | TRBV6-5 | TGTGCCAGCAGTTACGACGGCAATCAGCCCCAGCATTTT | CASSYDGNQPQHF
many | TRBJ2-5 | TRBD2 | TRBV11-1 | TGTGCCAGCAGCCCAAATCTTCAACTAGCGGTCCTTCAAGAGACCCAGTACTTC | CASSPNLQLAVLQETQYF
many | TRBJ2-5 | NA | TRBV5-1 | TGCGCCAGCAGCTTGGCCCCCCTCGGGAAGACCCAGTACTTC | CASSLAPLGKTQYF
many | TRBJ2-4 | NA | TRBV15 | TGTGCCACCAGCAGAGATGGTTTACAGTGGAGAAACATTCAGTACTTC | CATSRDGLQWRNIQYF
many | TRBJ1-2 | NA | TRBV20-1 | TGCAGTGCTAGAATCGAGAGGGGTGTCTATGGCTACACCTTC | CSARIERGVYGYTF
many | TRBJ1-3 | NA | TRBV4-3 | TGCGCCAGCAGCCAAGAGCAGGTCTCTGGAAACACCATATATTTT | CASSQEQVSGNTIYF
many | TRBJ2-3 | NA | TRBV5-6 | TGTGCCAGCAGCCTACAGGGTAGGGCAGATACGCAGTATTTT | CASSLQGRADTQYF
many | TRBJ2-2 | NA | TRBV7-6 | TGTGCCAGCAGCACTACAGGGAGCACCGGGGAGCTGTTTTTT | CASSTTGSTGELFF
many | TRBJ2-5 | NA | TRBV12-5 | TGTGCTAGTGGTTTGGACCTACAGGGTAGGGAGACCCAGTACTTC | CASGLDLQGRETQYF
many | TRBJ2-7 | NA | TRBV4-3 | TGCGCCAGCAGCCAAGGCCCCGACACTCGCTACGAGCAGTACTTC | CASSQGPDTRYEQYF
many | TRBJ2-1 | NA | TRBV2 | TGTGCCAGCACAGGGGTAGCAGTACACAATGAGCAGTTCTTC | CASTGVAVHNEQFF
NA | TRBJ2-2 | TRBD2 | TRBV5-1 | TGCGCCAGCAGCTTGAGATCAGGAATAGCGGGAGGGCCCGGGGAGCTGTTTTTT | CASSLRSGIAGGPGELFF
many | TRBJ1-1 | NA | TRBV7-9 | TGTGCCAGCAGCTTCAGTGAAGCTTTCTTT | CASSFSEAFF
many | TRBJ1-2 | NA | TRBV4-2 | TGTGCCAGCAGCCCCAAGGGGGAAGGCTACACCTTC | CASSPKGEGYTF
many | TRBJ2-5 | NA | TRBV20-1 | TGCAGTGCTTGGGAGGTAGGGGAGACCCAGTACTTC | CSAWEVGETQYF
many | TRBJ2-7 | NA | TRBV7-2 | TGTGCCAGCAGCTTAGACCCCTTTTCCTCCTACGAGCAGTACTTC | CASSLDPFSSYEQYF
many | TRBJ2-4 | TRBD2 | TRBV20-1 | TGCAGTGCTGCCCAAGGGAGGGTAAATCCTCTAGCCAAAAACATTCAGTACTTC | CSAAQGRVNPLAKNIQYF
NA | TRBJ2-7 | NA | TRBV5-1 | TGCGCCAGCACGGGGCCTCCTGTGGGGGAGCAGTACTTC | CASTGPPVGEQYF
many | TRBJ2-1 | TRBD2 | TRBV6-5 | TGTGCCACCGAGCGGGGTAATGAGCAGTTCTTC | CATERGNEQFF
NA | TRBJ2-7 | NA | TRBV6-1 | TGTGCCACCGAGGAGAAGGCAAAAGGCGCCTACGAGCAGTACTTC | CATEEKAKGAYEQYF
many | TRBJ2-7 | NA | TRBV20-1 | TGCAGTGCTAGTAAAAACCGGAGGGGCGAGCAGTACTTC | CSASKNRRGEQYF
many | TRBJ2-7 | TRBD2 | TRBV4-3 | TGCGCCAGCAGCCAAGATCGAGGGGCGGGAGGGAGATACGAGCAGTACTTC | CASSQDRGAGGRYEQYF
many | TRBJ2-7 | NA | TRBV10-3 | TGTGCCATACAAGACATTCAAGGCCCCTACGAGCAGTACTTC | CAIQDIQGPYEQYF
many | TRBJ2-7 | NA | TRBV27 | TGTGCCAGCAGTTTCGGCAGTTTCCCTAGGGAGCAGTACTTC | CASSFGSFPREQYF
many | TRBJ2-1 | NA | TRBV4-2 | TGTGCCAGCAGCCAACGGGACATACCGTACAATGAGCAGTTCTTC | CASSQRDIPYNEQFF
many | TRBJ1-1 | NA | TRBV6-5 | TGTGCCAGCAGTTACGGGTGGGGGGTGAACACTGAAGCTTTCTTT | CASSYGWGVNTEAFF
many | TRBJ2-7 | NA | TRBV14 | TGTGCCAGCAGCTGGGGGAAGGGTTTCACCTACGAGCAGTACTTC | CASSWGKGFTYEQYF
many | TRBJ2-3 | TRBD1 | TRBV10-3 | TGTGCCATCAGCTACGTGGGACAGGGGGCAACAGATACGCAGTATTTT | CAISYVGQGATDTQYF
many | TRBJ2-3 | TRBD2 | TRBV7-9 | TGTGCCAGCAGCTTAGCGGGGAGGGCCACAGATACGCAGTATTTT | CASSLAGRATDTQYF
NA | TRBJ1-5 | NA | TRBV21-1 | TGTGCCAGCCTTGGGCCTTCACCCTTAAGGAGCAATCAGCCCCAGCATTTT | CASLGPSPLRSNQPQHF
many | TRBJ1-5 | TRBD1 | TRBV5-6 | TGTGCCAGCAGCTTTCTCCGGGACAGCAGCAATCAGCCCCAGCATTTT | CASSFLRDSSNQPQHF
many | TRBJ2-5 | TRBD2 | TRBV28 | TGTGCCAGCAGTCCCCCCTTTCGGGAGAGGGGAGGGGAGACCCAGTACTTC | CASSPPFRERGGETQYF
NA | TRBJ2-7 | NA | TRBV27 | TGTGCCAGCAGCTTAGGCGTGAGGTACGAGCAGTACTTC | CASSLGVRYEQYF
many | TRBJ2-5 | NA | TRBV9 | TGTGCCAGCAGCCCCGTTGGGCTTGATGGGACCCAGTACTTC | CASSPVGLDGTQYF
many | TRBJ2-3 | TRBD1 | TRBV5-1 | TGCGCCAGCGGCACAGGGGGCACAGATACGCAGTATTTT | CASGTGGTDTQYF
many | TRBJ2-1 | NA | TRBV7-8 | TGTGCCAGCAGCTCCCCGGGGAATGAGCAGTTCTTC | CASSSPGNEQFF
many | TRBJ2-5 | NA | TRBV5-1 | TGCGCCAGCCACCTCTCCACAGGGAACCAAGAGACCCAGTACTTC | CASHLSTGNQETQYF
many | TRBJ1-1 | TRBD1 | TRBV27 | TGTGCCAGCAGTTTGTACAGGGGGAGCACTGAAGCTTTCTTT | CASSLYRGSTEAFF
many | TRBJ1-6 | NA | TRBV29-1 | TGCAGCGTTGAGCCGGCACCCAATTCACCCCTCCACTTT | CSVEPAPNSPLHF
many | TRBJ1-4 | NA | TRBV9 | TGTGCCAGCAGCGTAGCTCTGGGGGCGGGTGAAAAACTGTTTTTT | CASSVALGAGEKLFF
NA | TRBJ2-5 | TRBD1 | TRBV5-5 | TGTGCCAGCAGCCCTACAGGGGGCGAGAAGACCCAGTACTTC | CASSPTGGEKTQYF
many | TRBJ2-3 | NA | TRBV5-1 | TGCGCCAGCAGCTTGGCAAAGGTGTCGAGCACAGATACGCAGTATTTT | CASSLAKVSSTDTQYF
many | TRBJ2-1 | NA | TRBV9 | TGTGCCAGCAGCACCCGACTAGATTCCTACAATGAGCAGTTCTTC | CASSTRLDSYNEQFF
many | TRBJ1-1 | NA | TRBV24-1 | TGTGCCACCAGTGAGGGACAAGAAGCTTTCTTT | CATSEGQEAFF
few | TRBJ1-2 | NA | TRBV5-5 | TGTGCCAGCAAGAGACAAGCCCCCTATGGCTACACCTTC | CASKRQAPYGYTF
many | TRBJ1-5 | NA | TRBV7-9 | TGTGCCAGCAGCTCACACGGGAACAATCAGCCCCAGCATTTT | CASSSHGNNQPQHF
many | TRBJ2-5 | NA | TRBV20-1 | TGCAGTGCTAGAGTTCCAGGGAAAGAGACCCAGTACTTC | CSARVPGKETQYF
few | TRBJ2-7 | NA | TRBV6-5 | TGTGCCAGCAGTTCGGGGCAGGAGTTCCCCGAGCAGTACTTC | CASSSGQEFPEQYF
many | TRBJ1-1 | NA | TRBV6-5 | TGTGCCAGCAGTTACTTCAGGACACACACTGAAGCTTTCTTT | CASSYFRTHTEAFF
many | TRBJ2-3 | NA | TRBV7-2 | TGTGCCAGCAGCTTAGGAACCACAGATACGCAGTATTTT | CASSLGTTDTQYF
many | TRBJ1-2 | NA | TRBV7-9 | TGTGCCAGCAGCTTAGGGGGGACACTGGTGGATGGCTACACCTTC | CASSLGGTLVDGYTF
medium-sized | TRBJ2-6 | NA | TRBV5-1 | TGCGCCAGCAGCTTGTCGGGACGCCGCTCTGGGGCCAACGTCCTGACTTTC | CASSLSGRRSGANVLTF
many | TRBJ2-7 | TRBD2 | TRBV6-5 | TGTGCCAGCAATAAATGGACTAGCCCGGCTGAGCAGTACTTC | CASNKWTSPAEQYF